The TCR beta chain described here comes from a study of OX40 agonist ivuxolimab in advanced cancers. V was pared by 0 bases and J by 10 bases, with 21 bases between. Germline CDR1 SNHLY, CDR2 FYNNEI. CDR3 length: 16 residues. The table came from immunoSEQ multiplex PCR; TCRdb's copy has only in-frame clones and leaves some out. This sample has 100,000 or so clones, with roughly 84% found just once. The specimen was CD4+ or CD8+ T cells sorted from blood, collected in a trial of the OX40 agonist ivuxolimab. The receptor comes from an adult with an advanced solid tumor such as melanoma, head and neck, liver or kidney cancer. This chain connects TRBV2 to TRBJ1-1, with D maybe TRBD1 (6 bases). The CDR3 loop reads CASSEARTASPTRAFF. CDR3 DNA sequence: TGTGCCAGCAGTGAAGCGCGGACAGCCAGCCCGACGCGAGCTTTCTTT.